This passage covers 15 T cell receptor beta chains from one sample sequenced in a study of CD8+CD57+ T cells in acquired aplastic anemia. Individuals selected for sequencing had exhibited CD8+CD57+ cell expansion on flow cytometry. Profiling of TCR beta VDJ combinations and CDR3 sequences used genomic DNA as template. MiXCR, applied by TCRdb to the reads, yields one record per CDR3 protein. Here the sample spans approximately 100,000 distinct CDR3 sequences, 65% to 70% being singletons. The specimen sequenced was sorted CD4+, CD8+, or CD8+CD57+ T cells (not recorded which) from PBMCs. These receptor sequences come from a human donor with aplastic anemia.

This chain joins TRBV19 and TRBJ2-7; weak D call: TRBD1 (5 bases). CDR1 and CDR2 from the germline V gene are LNHDA and SQIVND (reference sequence). The ends were cut back, 3 bases at V and 5 bases at J, with 11 bases in the middle. This CDR3 spans 13 amino acids. The CDR3 DNA reads as TGTGCCAGTAGTATGGATGGCAGGGACGAGCAGTACTTC. Its translation is CASSMDGRDEQYF.

The chain employs TRBV20-1 and TRBJ2-7; D unresolved. The CDR3 length is 13 residues. Germline CDR1 DFQATT, CDR2 SNEGSKA (reference sequence). Trimming pared 1 base from V and 2 bases from J, leaving 9 bases between. CDR3 coding DNA: TGCAGTGCTAGAGTTGTCAGAACCTACGAGCAGTACTTC. Its protein product is CSARVVRTYEQYF.

CDR3 loop: CSASPRSYNEQFF. The CDR3 nucleotides read TGCAGTGCTAGTCCCCGATCCTACAATGAGCAGTTCTTC. V is TRBV20-1 and J is TRBJ2-1; D is ambiguous. Germline CDR1 and CDR2: DFQATT and SNEGSKA (reference sequence). The CDR3 totals 13 residues. Trimming left V 3 bases short and J 1 base short, with 7 bases between.

The chain recombines TRBV5-1 with TRBJ2-5; no clear D gene. Germline loops: CDR1 SGHRS, CDR2 YFSETQ. The CDR3 is made up of 12 amino acids. With 4 bases removed from V and 3 bases from J, the gap between germline ends came to 7 bases. The chain's CDR3 is CASSPDKETQYF. CDR3 coding DNA: TGCGCCAGCAGCCCCGATAAAGAGACCCAGTACTTC.

The rearrangement uses TRBV19 and TRBJ2-7; no clear D gene. The V gene lost 6 bases and the J gene lost 6 bases, with 15 bases spanning the gap. The germline V gene encodes CDR1 LNHDA and CDR2 SQIVND (reference sequence). The CDR3 has 13 amino acids. The CDR3 reads CASRGWSEGEQYF. The CDR3 region has the DNA TGTGCCAGTAGAGGGTGGTCTGAAGGCGAGCAGTACTTC.

In its sample, this clonotype was seen many times. The chain has TRBV7-3 and TRBJ1-5; TRBD1 might be the D (6 bases). This CDR3 contains 17 residues. The germline CDR1 and CDR2 sequences are SGHTA and FQGTGA. With 4 bases removed from V and 0 bases from J, the gap between germline ends came to 16 bases. The CDR3 bases are TGTGCCAGCAGCTCCCCGGGGGGCGCTTTTAGCAATCAGCCCCAGCATTTT. Residues: CASSSPGGAFSNQPQHF.

In its sample, this clonotype was seen once. Here the CDR3 DNA reads TGTGCCAGCAGTCCCGGACCGGGGGCTTTCTTT. This gives the protein CASSPGPGAFF. This chain joins TRBV12-3 or TRBV12-4 and TRBJ1-1; D remains ambiguous. The CDR3 has 11 residues. The V end lost 5 bases, the J end lost 11 bases, and 12 bases lay between the germline ends.

The J gene is TRBJ1-2, the V gene TRBV5-6; weak D call: TRBD1 (5 bases). V dropped 10 bases and J dropped 8 bases, with 21 bases sitting between them. The CDR3 runs to 13 residues. Per germline, CDR1 SGHDT and CDR2 YYEEEE. CDR3 coding DNA: TGTGCCTGGAGTAGGGACCCCGCTCGGGGCTACACCTTC. Residues: CAWSRDPARGYTF.

The rearrangement uses TRBV15 and TRBJ2-7; 9 bases fit TRBD1. The V segment lost 9 bases and the J segment 9 bases; nucleotides outside the gene matches: 12. This CDR3 contains 13 residues. Germline CDR1 and CDR2: LNHNV and YYDKDF (reference sequence). The DNA of the CDR3 is TGTGCCACGGCCGGGACAGGGTCTAGTGGGCAGTACTTC. Translation: CATAGTGSSGQYF.

The CDR3 spells CASSSTGQYQETQYF. Written as DNA, the CDR3 is TGTGCCAGCAGCTCGACAGGGCAGTACCAAGAGACCCAGTACTTC. The rearrangement uses TRBV11-1 and TRBJ2-5; TRBD1 aligns across 7 bases. Unmatched junction bases numbered 5, after V lost 4 bases and J lost 0 bases. The CDR3 runs 15 residues. Germline CDR1 SGHAT, CDR2 FQDESV (reference sequence).

The chain combines TRBV20-1 with TRBJ2-7; TRBD2 aligns across 13 bases. CDR1 and CDR2 from the germline V gene are DFQATT and SNEGSKA (reference sequence). CDR3 length equals 16 residues. V was pared by 3 bases and J by 2 bases, with 7 bases of the junction left unmatched. This CDR3 is CSASGTSGMLTYEQYF. CDR3 sequence (DNA): TGCAGTGCTAGTGGGACTAGCGGGATGCTAACCTACGAGCAGTACTTC.

This chain uses TRBV2 with TRBJ1-2, with D unresolved. The CDR3 is 13 residues long. Deletions cut 7 bases from V and 2 bases from J, with 11 bases between. Looked up from germline, CDR1 is SNHLY and CDR2 is FYNNEI. The DNA of the CDR3 is TGTGCCAGCACACAAACCGTAAACTATGGCTACACCTTC. Translating it yields CASTQTVNYGYTF.

This chain uses TRBV20-1 with TRBJ2-7; no clear D gene. The CDR3 is 13 amino acids. The V gene's germline CDR1 is DFQATT and CDR2 SNEGSKA (reference sequence). In nucleotides, the CDR3 is TGCAGCGAAGGCAGGTTTGTCCCCTACGAGCAGTACTTC. This sequence encodes CSEGRFVPYEQYF.

This clonotype is a singleton in its sample. The rearrangement uses TRBV15 and TRBJ1-4; D call uncertain. The CDR3 covers 15 residues. Germline V gene lookup returns CDR1 LNHNV and CDR2 YYDKDF (reference sequence). The V end lost 3 bases, the J end lost 7 bases, and 15 bases lay between the germline ends. The CDR3: CATSSAAPGGEKLFF. CDR3 DNA: TGTGCCACCAGCAGCGCTGCGCCGGGCGGTGAAAAACTGTTTTTT.

V and J are TRBV7-2 and TRBJ1-2, with 7 bases identical to TRBD1. In germline, CDR1 is SGHTA, CDR2 FQGNSA. The CDR3 loop spans 14 amino acids. The ends lost 1 base at V and 4 bases at J; junction bases unmatched: 3. CDR3 loop: CASSLGQGPYGYTF. In DNA, the CDR3 is TGTGCCAGCAGCTTAGGACAGGGCCCCTATGGCTACACCTTC.